This section outlines one TCR beta chain sequence together with its context. Its antigen is not identified. One entry per CDR3 protein, called by TCRdb with MiXCR from the 5' RACE reads. In the table there are roughly 230,000 distinct CDR3 sequences, about 8.5% of which are singletons. The data derive from a study of identical twins. Notes on the study in general: Analyses of zero insertions could, in part, be confounded by invariant MAIT and iNKT cells. Within monozygotic twins, out-of-frame TCR alpha sharing was underestimated by the models. Insertion counts were lower in abundant cord blood beta clonotypes, a trend that memory repertoires did not show.

CDR1 is MNHEY, CDR2 SMNVEV, per germline (reference sequence). The V and J ends lost 6 bases and 2 bases respectively, with 16 bases between them. The CDR3 runs to 15 residues. These data were likewise used in another study, on yellow fever vaccine responses in identical twins.

The sample consisted of CD8+ T cells sorted from blood. The receptor was isolated from a woman between 18 and 29 years old in good health. The rearrangement uses TRBV27 and TRBJ1-1; the D gene is possibly TRBD1 (5 bases). CDR3 sequence (DNA): TGTGCCAGCAGCCCAAAACGGGGGAAAAACACTGAAGCTTTCTTT. It specifies CASSPKRGKNTEAFF.